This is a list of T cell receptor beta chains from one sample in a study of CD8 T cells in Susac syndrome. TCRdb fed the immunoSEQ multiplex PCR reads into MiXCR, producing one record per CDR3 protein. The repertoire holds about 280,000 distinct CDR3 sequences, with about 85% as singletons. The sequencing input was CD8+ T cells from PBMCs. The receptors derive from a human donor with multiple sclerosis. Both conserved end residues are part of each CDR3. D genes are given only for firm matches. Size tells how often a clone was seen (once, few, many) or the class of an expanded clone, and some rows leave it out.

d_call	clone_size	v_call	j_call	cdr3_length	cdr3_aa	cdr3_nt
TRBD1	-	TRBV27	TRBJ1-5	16	CASSLGKDRGNQPQHF	TGTGCCAGCAGTTTAGGAAAAGACAGGGGGAACCAGCCCCAGCATTTT
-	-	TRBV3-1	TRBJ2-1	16	CASSQDRRATFNEQFF	TGTGCCAGCAGCCAAGACCGCCGGGCCACTTTCAATGAGCAGTTCTTC
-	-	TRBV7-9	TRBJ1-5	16	CASSSGTPGRGQPQHF	TGTGCCAGCAGCTCCGGGACGCCCGGAAGGGGTCAGCCCCAGCATTTT
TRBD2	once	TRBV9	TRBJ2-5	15	CASSVASREVETQYF	TGTGCCAGCAGCGTAGCCTCGCGGGAGGTGGAGACCCAGTACTTC
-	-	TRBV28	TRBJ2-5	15	CASSFPSGARETQYF	TGTGCCAGCAGTTTCCCGTCGGGGGCCCGAGAGACCCAGTACTTC
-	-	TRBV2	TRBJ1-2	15	CASSEGAGANYGYTF	TGTGCCAGCAGTGAAGGGGCAGGAGCTAACTATGGCTACACCTTC
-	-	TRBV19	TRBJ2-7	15	CASSETGTGVYEQYF	TGTGCCAGTAGTGAAACAGGGACGGGGGTCTACGAGCAGTACTTC
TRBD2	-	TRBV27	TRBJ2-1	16	CASSSRLAVSYNEQFF	TGTGCCAGCAGTTCTAGACTAGCGGTGTCCTACAATGAGCAGTTCTTC
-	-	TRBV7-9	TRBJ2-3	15	CASSLRPQSTDTQYF	TGTGCCAGCAGCTTACGTCCCCAGAGCACAGATACGCAGTATTTT
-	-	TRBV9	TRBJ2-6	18	CASSVGSTGWSGANVLTF	TGTGCCAGCAGCGTAGGCTCTACAGGGTGGTCTGGGGCCAACGTCCTGACTTTC
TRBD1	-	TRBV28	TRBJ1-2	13	CASSPRDSRGYTF	TGTGCCAGCAGCCCCCGGGACAGCCGGGGCTACACCTTC
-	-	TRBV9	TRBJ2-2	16	CASSVSGGPNTGELFF	TGTGCCAGCAGCGTAAGTGGCGGGCCGAACACCGGGGAGCTGTTTTTT
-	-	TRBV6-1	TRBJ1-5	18	CASSEEARGSRVNQPQHF	TGTGCCAGCAGTGAAGAGGCCAGGGGCTCGCGGGTCAATCAGCCCCAGCATTTT
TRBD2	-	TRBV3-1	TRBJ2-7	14	CASSQEGLAGEQYF	TGTGCCAGCAGCCAGGAGGGACTAGCGGGAGAGCAGTACTTC
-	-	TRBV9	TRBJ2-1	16	CASSDTSIFTYNEQFF	TGTGCCAGCAGCGACACTAGCATCTTTACCTACAATGAGCAGTTCTTC
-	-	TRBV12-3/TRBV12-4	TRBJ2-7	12	CASGTLIYEQYF	TGTGCCAGCGGCACCTTGATTTACGAGCAGTACTTC
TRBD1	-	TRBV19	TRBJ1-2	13	CASTPDRGGVYTF	TGTGCCAGTACCCCGGACAGGGGGGGAGTCTACACCTTC
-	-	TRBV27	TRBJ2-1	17	CASSLSASVGAYNEQFF	TGTGCCAGCAGTTTATCTGCAAGCGTAGGGGCCTACAATGAGCAGTTCTTC
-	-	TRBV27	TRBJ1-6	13	CASSPSRSSPLHF	TGTGCCAGCAGCCCCTCTCGGAGTTCACCCCTCCACTTT
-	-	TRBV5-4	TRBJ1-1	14	CASSLGKGRTEAFF	TGTGCCAGCAGCTTAGGTAAAGGGCGAACTGAAGCTTTCTTT
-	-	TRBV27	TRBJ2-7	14	CASSLDLNRAEQYF	TGTGCCAGCAGTTTAGACTTAAACCGAGCCGAGCAGTACTTC
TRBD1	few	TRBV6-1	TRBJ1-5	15	CASQLTGGAGQPQHF	TGTGCCAGCCAACTCACAGGGGGCGCGGGACAGCCCCAGCATTTT
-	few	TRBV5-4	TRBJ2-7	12	CATQQGSYEQYF	TGTGCCACCCAACAGGGCTCGTACGAGCAGTACTTC
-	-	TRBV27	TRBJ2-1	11	CASTEGNEQFF	TGTGCCAGTACCGAGGGGAATGAGCAGTTCTTC
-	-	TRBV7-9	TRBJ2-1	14	CASIGEFSYNEQFF	TGTGCCAGCATCGGCGAATTCTCCTACAATGAGCAGTTCTTC
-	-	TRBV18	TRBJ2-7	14	CASSPGFRADEQYF	TGTGCCAGCTCACCAGGGTTTCGAGCCGACGAGCAGTACTTC
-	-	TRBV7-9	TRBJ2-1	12	CASSPGSSEQFF	TGTGCCAGCAGCCCCGGTAGTTCTGAGCAGTTCTTC
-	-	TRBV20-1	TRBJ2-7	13	CSAGGQGAHEQYF	TGCAGTGCCGGGGGGCAGGGGGCTCACGAGCAGTACTTC
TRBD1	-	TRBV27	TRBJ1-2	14	CASSPRQGENGYTF	TGTGCCAGCAGTCCACGACAGGGTGAGAACGGCTACACCTTC
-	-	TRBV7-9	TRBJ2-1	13	CASSSYTYNEQFF	TGTGCCAGCAGCTCTTATACGTACAATGAGCAGTTCTTC
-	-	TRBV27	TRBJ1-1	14	CASSFTSESTEAFF	TGTGCCAGCAGTTTCACCTCAGAGAGCACTGAAGCTTTCTTT
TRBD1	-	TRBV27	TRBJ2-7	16	CASSVRETGGRYEQYF	TGTGCCAGCAGTGTACGGGAAACAGGGGGCCGCTACGAGCAGTACTTC
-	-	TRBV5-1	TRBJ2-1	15	CASRSGTPTYNEQFF	TGCGCCAGCAGGTCCGGGACTCCAACCTACAATGAGCAGTTCTTC
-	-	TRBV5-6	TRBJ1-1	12	CASETLGYEAFF	TGTGCCAGCGAAACACTGGGCTATGAAGCTTTCTTT
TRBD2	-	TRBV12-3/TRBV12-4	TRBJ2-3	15	CASTLAGGRTDTQYF	TGTGCCAGCACCCTAGCGGGAGGGAGAACAGATACGCAGTATTTT
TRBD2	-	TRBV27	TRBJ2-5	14	CASRLAGGKETQYF	TGTGCCAGCAGACTAGCGGGAGGGAAAGAGACCCAGTACTTC
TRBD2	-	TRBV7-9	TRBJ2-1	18	CASSIKGLAGGPGNEQFF	TGTGCCAGCAGCATTAAAGGCCTAGCGGGAGGGCCTGGAAATGAGCAGTTCTTC
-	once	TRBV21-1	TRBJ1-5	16	CASSKEGGGGNQPQHF	TGTGCCAGCAGCAAAGAAGGAGGGGGCGGCAATCAGCCCCAGCATTTT
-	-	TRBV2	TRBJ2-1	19	CASSDSAGTSSPSYNEQFF	TGTGCCAGCAGTGACTCCGCCGGGACCTCCTCCCCCTCCTACAATGAGCAGTTCTTC
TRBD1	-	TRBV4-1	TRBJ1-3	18	CASSQVTRTGAGGNTIYF	TGCGCCAGCAGCCAAGTAACAAGGACAGGAGCCGGAGGAAACACCATATATTTT
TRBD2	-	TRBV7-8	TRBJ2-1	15	CASRPTSGRLNEQFF	TGTGCCAGCAGACCTACTAGCGGGAGGTTGAATGAGCAGTTCTTC
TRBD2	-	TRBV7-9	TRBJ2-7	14	CASSHDGTSYEQYF	TGTGCCAGCAGCCACGACGGGACTAGCTACGAGCAGTACTTC
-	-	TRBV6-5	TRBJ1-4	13	CASSYLLGGELFF	TGTGCCAGCAGTTACCTTTTGGGAGGGGAACTGTTTTTT
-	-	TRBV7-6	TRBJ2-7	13	CASSLEVRYEQYF	TGTGCCAGCAGCTTAGAGGTCCGGTACGAGCAGTACTTC
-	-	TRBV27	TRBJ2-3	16	CASSQTGTASTDTQYF	TGTGCCAGCAGTCAAACCGGGACGGCTAGCACAGATACGCAGTATTTT
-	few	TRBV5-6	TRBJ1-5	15	CASSLAGTLNQPQHF	TGTGCCAGCAGCTTGGCAGGGACACTAAATCAGCCCCAGCATTTT
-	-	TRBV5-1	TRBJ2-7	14	CASSLERGVAEQYF	TGCGCCAGCAGCTTGGAACGGGGCGTTGCGGAGCAGTACTTC
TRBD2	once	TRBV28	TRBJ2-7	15	CASTEVMGLVYEQYF	TGTGCCAGCACAGAGGTAATGGGACTAGTTTACGAGCAGTACTTC
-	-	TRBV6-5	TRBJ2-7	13	CASSKDRSYEQYF	TGTGCCAGCAGTAAAGACAGGTCCTACGAGCAGTACTTC
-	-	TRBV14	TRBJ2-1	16	CASRGELGTWGGEQFF	TGTGCCAGCAGAGGGGAACTGGGGACTTGGGGCGGTGAGCAGTTCTTC
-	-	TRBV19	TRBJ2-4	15	CASSIGGVAKNIQYF	TGTGCCAGTAGTATAGGTGGGGTAGCCAAAAACATTCAGTACTTC
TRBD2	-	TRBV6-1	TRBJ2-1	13	CASGLAEDNEQFF	TGTGCCAGCGGGCTAGCGGAAGACAATGAGCAGTTCTTC
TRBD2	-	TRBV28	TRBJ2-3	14	CATSLAGDTDTQYF	TGTGCCACTTCGCTAGCGGGGGACACAGATACGCAGTATTTT
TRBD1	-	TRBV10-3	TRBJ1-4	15	CAIRTGDSTNEKLFF	TGTGCCATCAGGACAGGGGACTCAACTAATGAAAAACTGTTTTTT